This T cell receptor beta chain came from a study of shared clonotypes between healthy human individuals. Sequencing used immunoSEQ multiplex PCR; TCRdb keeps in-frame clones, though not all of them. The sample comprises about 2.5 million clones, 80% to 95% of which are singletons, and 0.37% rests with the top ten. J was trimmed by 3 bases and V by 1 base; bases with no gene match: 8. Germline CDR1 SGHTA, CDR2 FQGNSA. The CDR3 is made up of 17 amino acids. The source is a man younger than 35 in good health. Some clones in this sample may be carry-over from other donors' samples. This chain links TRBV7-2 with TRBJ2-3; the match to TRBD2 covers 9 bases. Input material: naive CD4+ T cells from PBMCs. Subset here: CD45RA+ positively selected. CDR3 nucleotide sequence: TGTGCCAGCAGCTTAGTTCCTAGCGGGACTAGGACAGATACGCAGTATTTT. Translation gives CASSLVPSGTRTDTQYF.